The source of this T cell receptor beta chain is a study of cytomegalovirus exposure and HLA in healthy donors. The V and J ends lost 5 bases and 4 bases respectively, with 8 bases between them. CDR3 length: 11 residues. In germline, CDR1 is GTSNPN, CDR2 SVGIG (reference sequence). In the PCR, 60 Vbeta and 13 Jbeta primers were used. Using immunoSEQ multiplex PCR, the repertoire was profiled, and TCRdb retains in-frame clones only, with some absent. The repertoire includes under 200,000 clones, 84% of them detected once, and about 2.6% sits in the top ten. Specimen: PBMCs. This sequence was found in a woman in her 50s in good health and CMV-seropositive. This chain joins TRBV30 and TRBJ1-2; D gene uncertain. The CDR3 here is CAWAISYGYTF. The CDR3 DNA reads TGTGCCTGGGCAATTAGCTATGGCTACACCTTC. The full variable domain, in which reference TRBV30 and TRBJ1-2 provide the parts outside the CDR3, is SQTIHQWPATLVQPVGSPLSLECTVEGTSNPNLYWYRQAAGRGLQLLFYSVGIGQISSEVPQNLSASRPQDRQFILSSKKLLLSDSGFYLCAWAISYGYTFGSGTRLTVV.